The 16 T cell receptor beta chains listed next were all sequenced from one sample in a study of blood T cell repertoires in COVID-19. Only in-frame clones appear in the TCRdb table, and some are missing; sequencing was by immunoSEQ multiplex PCR. The sample has some 320,000 clones, about 88% seen once. The sequenced sample was PBMCs or T cells enriched from blood (not recorded which). These receptors were collected from a man in his fifties or sixties who had recovered from COVID-19.

The rearrangement uses TRBV5-1 and TRBJ2-2, with D possibly TRBD1 on 6 matching bases. The CDR3 is made up of 14 amino acids. Germline CDR1 reads SGHRS; CDR2 reads YFSETQ. V was cut by 6 bases and J by 5 bases, with 14 bases left in between. The CDR3: CASKGGTGTGELFF. In DNA form, the CDR3 reads TGCGCCAGCAAAGGGGGTACTGGTACCGGGGAGCTGTTTTTT.

The genes are TRBV7-9 and TRBJ1-2; no reliable D call. Looked up from germline, CDR1 is SEHNR and CDR2 is FQNEAQ (reference sequence). With 3 bases removed from V and 5 bases from J, the gap between germline ends came to 7 bases. The CDR3 totals 12 residues. Written as DNA, the CDR3 is TGTGCCAGCAGCTTTCAGGCGTATGGCTACACCTTC. Translated: CASSFQAYGYTF.

The V gene is TRBV6-4, the J gene TRBJ2-2, with 13 bases identical to TRBD2. The CDR3 runs to 21 residues. The germline V gene encodes CDR1 MRHNA and CDR2 SNTAGT. V lost 2 bases and J lost 2; bases outside the gene matches: 14. The CDR3 bases are TGTGCCAGCAGTGACCGGGGACTAGCGGGACTATTCTCCAAAAACACCGGGGAGCTGTTTTTT. This encodes CASSDRGLAGLFSKNTGELFF.

This clone has only a few counts. A junction end diverges from the germline sequence, so it may reflect a read error. This rearrangement joins TRBV27 to TRBJ2-7, with TRBD1 identical over 7 bases. Germline CDR1 and CDR2: MNHEY and SMNVEV (reference sequence). There are 13 residues in the CDR3. The CDR3 DNA reads TGTTCCAGCAGTAAACAACAGGGGTTCGAGCAGTACTTC. Its translation is CSSSKQQGFEQYF.

V and J are TRBV10-3 and TRBJ1-2; 9 nucleotides agree with TRBD1. Germline CDR1 and CDR2: ENHRY and SYGVKD. The J segment lost 7 bases and the V segment lost 3 bases, leaving 6 bases of the junction unmatched. There are 14 residues in the CDR3. CDR3 sequence (DNA): TGTGCCATCAGTGATCGGGACAGGGTCGGTGGCTACACCTTC. Amino acids: CAISDRDRVGGYTF.

This rearrangement joins TRBV29-1 to TRBJ2-7; a weak D match, TRBD1 (6 bases). This CDR3 region has 11 residues. Germline CDR1 SQVTM, CDR2 ANQGSEA. With 4 bases removed from V and 4 bases from J, the gap between germline ends came to 8 bases. The CDR3 sequence: CSVVRGYEQYF. CDR3 bases: TGCAGCGTTGTCAGGGGATACGAGCAGTACTTC.

This chain uses TRBV2 with TRBJ1-6; 9 bases agree with TRBD1. The germline CDR1 and CDR2 sequences are SNHLY and FYNNEI. The CDR3 consists of 13 residues. V lost 7 bases and J lost 11; bases outside the gene matches: 6. The CDR3 sequence is CASTGTGITPLHF. The CDR3 DNA sequence: TGTGCCAGCACAGGGACAGGGATAACACCCCTCCACTTT.

This sequence joins TRBV18 and TRBJ2-5; D is uncertain. V lost 5 bases and J 5 bases, leaving 12 bases between the germline ends. This CDR3 is 13 amino acids long. The germline V gene encodes CDR1 KGHSH and CDR2 LQKENI. Here the CDR3 reads CASSKSTGETQYF. The CDR3 DNA is TGTGCCAGCTCAAAGAGTACCGGGGAGACCCAGTACTTC.

This chain joins TRBV6-1 and TRBJ2-3, with 7 bases aligning to TRBD1. V was pared by 1 base and J by 3 bases, with 4 bases of the junction left unmatched. This CDR3 is 15 amino acids long. The germline CDR1 and CDR2 sequences are MNHNS and SASEGT. The CDR3 loop reads CASSEGQGQTDTQYF. In DNA, the CDR3 is TGTGCCAGCAGTGAAGGACAGGGTCAAACAGATACGCAGTATTTT.

The chain employs TRBV30 and TRBJ2-3; 7 bases match TRBD2. CDR3 length: 15 amino acids. The V and J ends lost 0 bases and 3 bases, in that order; junction bases with no gene match: 6. The germline CDR1 and CDR2 sequences are GTSNPN and SVGIG (reference sequence). CDR3 loop: CAWSVGSSGTDTQYF. As DNA, the CDR3 is TGTGCCTGGAGTGTAGGGTCTAGCGGAACAGATACGCAGTATTTT. The entire variable domain, with the rest obtained from reference TRBV30 and TRBJ2-3, is as follows: SQTIHQWPATLVQPVGSPLSLECTVEGTSNPNLYWYRQAAGRGLQLLFYSVGIGQISSEVPQNLSASRPQDRQFILSSKKLLLSDSGFYLCAWSVGSSGTDTQYFGPGTRLTVL.

This clone was seen a single time. The V and J genes are TRBV4-2 and TRBJ2-3; TRBD2 might be the D (7 bases). The CDR3 is made up of 14 amino acids. Germline-derived CDR1 and CDR2 are LGHNA and YNFKEQ. Trimming stripped 5 bases from V and 4 bases from J, with 13 bases between. CDR3 DNA sequence: TGTGCCAGCAGCTCCGGGGGGCCCTCAGATACGCAGTATTTT. Translated, it gives CASSSGGPSDTQYF.

The chain combines TRBV30 with TRBJ2-7; TRBD2 aligns across 11 bases. Germline V lookup: CDR1 GTSNPN, CDR2 SVGIG (reference sequence). The CDR3 sequence is 13 residues long. Trimming at V came to 6 bases and at J to 4 bases, leaving 5 bases not matched to a gene. CDR3 sequence reads: CACQTSGTYEQYF. In DNA form, the CDR3 reads TGTGCCTGCCAGACTAGCGGGACTTACGAGCAGTACTTC.

The gene calls are TRBV19 and TRBJ1-5; the match to TRBD1 covers 9 bases. The V gene's germline CDR1 is LNHDA and CDR2 SQIVND (reference sequence). J gave up 5 bases and V 4 bases, and 9 bases lay outside the gene matches. This CDR3 contains 16 residues. CDR3 coding DNA: TGTGCCAGTAGTACCCCCCCCGGGACAGGGTATCAGCCCCAGCATTTT. Translation: CASSTPPGTGYQPQHF.

CDR3 sequence reads: CASSSREPLGEQYF. In DNA, the CDR3 is TGTGCCAGTAGCAGCCGGGAGCCTTTGGGCGAGCAGTACTTC. The J gene is TRBJ2-7, the V gene TRBV19, with D perhaps matching TRBD2 (6 bases). V lost 6 bases and J lost 6, with 18 bases in between. Germline-derived CDR1 and CDR2 are LNHDA and SQIVND (reference sequence). The CDR3 sequence is 14 residues long.

A single count supports this clone. CDR3 region: CASSEIKNTEAFF. CDR3 nucleotides: TGTGCCAGCAGTGAAATTAAGAACACTGAAGCTTTCTTT. V gene TRBV2 combines with J gene TRBJ1-1; D gene ambiguous. V lost 2 bases to trimming and J lost 1 base, with 5 bases between them. The CDR3 runs 13 residues. Germline values: CDR1 SNHLY, CDR2 FYNNEI.

This chain uses TRBV3-1 (or the pseudogene TRBV3-2) with TRBJ1-1; 9 nucleotides align to TRBD1. The CDR3 length is 17 residues. Per the germline V gene, CDR1 is LGHDT and CDR2 is YNNKEL (reference sequence). The V segment lost 1 base and the J segment 5 bases; nucleotides outside the gene matches: 11. The CDR3 DNA reads TGTGCCAGCAGCCAAGGGGGGACAGGGTACGTAAAGACTGAAGCTTTCTTT. Translated, it gives CASSQGGTGYVKTEAFF.